This TCR beta chain is drawn from a study of cytomegalovirus exposure and HLA in healthy donors. Findings and caveats of the study: An analysis done earlier found most TCR beta V segments productive about 90% or about 30% of the time.

The length of the CDR3 is 16 residues. Trimming removed 0 bases from V and 6 bases from J, with 17 bases in between. From germline, CDR1 is LGHNA and CDR2 YSLEER. Researchers ran the PCR with 60 Vbeta and 13 Jbeta primers. In the authors' methods: Approximately 73 million unique TCR beta chains, roughly 11 million shared, were counted in a later analysis. Generated by immunoSEQ multiplex PCR, the TCRdb table keeps only in-frame clones and is missing some. For V, J and clone size, that table is used; D and trimming come from the DNA. The table lists roughly 150,000 clones, over 60% of them singletons. The table lists this clone with a few counts. The antigen remains unidentified.

The chain is built from TRBV4-3 and TRBJ2-5, with D perhaps TRBD1 (6 bases). The clonotype comes from a male donor in good health and CMV-seronegative. The sample taken for sequencing was PBMCs. DNA of the CDR3: TGCGCCAGCAGCCAAGATCGCCCGAACAGGGTGAAGACCCAGTACTTC. As protein: CASSQDRPNRVKTQYF.